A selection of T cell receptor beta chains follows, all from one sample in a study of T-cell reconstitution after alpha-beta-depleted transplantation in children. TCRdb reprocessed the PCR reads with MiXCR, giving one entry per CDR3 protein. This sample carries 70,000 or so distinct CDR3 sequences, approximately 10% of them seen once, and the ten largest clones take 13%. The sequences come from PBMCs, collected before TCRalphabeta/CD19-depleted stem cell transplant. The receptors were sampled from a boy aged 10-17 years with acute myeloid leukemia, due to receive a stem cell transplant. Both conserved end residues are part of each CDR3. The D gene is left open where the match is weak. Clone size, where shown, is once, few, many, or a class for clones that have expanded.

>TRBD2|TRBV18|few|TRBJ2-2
TGTGCCAGCTCACTTGGGACTAGCGTAACCGGGGAGCTGTTTTTT
CASSLGTSVTGELFF
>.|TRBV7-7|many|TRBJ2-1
TGTGCTAGCAGCGTTTTAGCGGCCAATGAGCAGTTCTTC
CASSVLAANEQFF
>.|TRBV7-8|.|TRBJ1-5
TGTGCCAGCAGCCTCCGAGGGGGGGGGGACAGCAATCAGCCCCAGCATTTT
CASSLRGGGDSNQPQHF
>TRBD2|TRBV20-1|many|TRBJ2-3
TGCAGTGCTAGAGATGGAGCGGGAACCACAGATACGCAGTATTTT
CSARDGAGTTDTQYF
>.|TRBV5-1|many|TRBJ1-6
TGCGCCAGCAGCTTGGAGGGGCCGTGGTCACCCCTCCACTTT
CASSLEGPWSPLHF
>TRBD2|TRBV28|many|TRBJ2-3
TGTGCCAGCAGTTTACTAGCGGTGAGCACAGATACGCAGTATTTT
CASSLLAVSTDTQYF
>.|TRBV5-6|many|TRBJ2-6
TGTGCCAGCAGCTTCACGTTGGGGTTTTCTGGGGCCAACGTCCTGACTTTC
CASSFTLGFSGANVLTF
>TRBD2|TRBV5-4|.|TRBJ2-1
TGTGCCAGCAGCCCGGGACTAGCGGTCGACAATGAGCAGTTCTTC
CASSPGLAVDNEQFF
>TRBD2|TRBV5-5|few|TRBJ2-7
TGTGCCAGCAGCTTGGATCCGGGACTATCCTACGAGCAGTACTTC
CASSLDPGLSYEQYF
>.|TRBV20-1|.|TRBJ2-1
TGCAGTGCTAGTTATTGGGTTAATGAGCAGTTCTTC
CSASYWVNEQFF
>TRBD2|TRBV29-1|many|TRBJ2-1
TGCAGCGTTGAAGGTGTAGCGGGAGGTCAGGGTGAGCAGTTCTTC
CSVEGVAGGQGEQFF
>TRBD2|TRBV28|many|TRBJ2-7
TGTGCCAGCAGTCGCGGACTAGCGGGAGGACGGACCATCTACGAGCAGTACTTC
CASSRGLAGGRTIYEQYF
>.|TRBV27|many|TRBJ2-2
TGTGCCAGCAGTTTACACCGGGCCCCGAACACCGGGGAGCTGTTTTTT
CASSLHRAPNTGELFF
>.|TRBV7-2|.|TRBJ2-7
TGTGCCAGCAGCTCCTTGAGCTCCTACGAGCAGTACTTC
CASSSLSSYEQYF
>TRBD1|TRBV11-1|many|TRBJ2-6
TGTGCCAGCAGCCGTGGTACAGGGGGTTACTCTGGGGCCAACGTCCTGACTTTC
CASSRGTGGYSGANVLTF
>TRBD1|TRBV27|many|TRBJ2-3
TGTGCCAGCACCCCCGGCAGGGGGCTCAGCACAGATACGCAGTATTTT
CASTPGRGLSTDTQYF
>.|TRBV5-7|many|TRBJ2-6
TGTGCCAGCAGCGCCAACCCTTACGGTGACTCTGGGGCCAACGTCCTGACTTTC
CASSANPYGDSGANVLTF
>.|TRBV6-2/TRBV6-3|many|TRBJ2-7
TGTGCCAGCAGTTCCCCCCCCGGGAGCTTCGCCGAGCAGTACTTC
CASSSPPGSFAEQYF
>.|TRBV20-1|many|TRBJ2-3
TGCAGTGCTAGTGGGGAGTTTAGCGCAGATACGCAGTATTTT
CSASGEFSADTQYF
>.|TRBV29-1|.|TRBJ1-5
TGCAGCGTTGGTTTGGGCTCGAGCAATCAGCCCCAGCATTTT
CSVGLGSSNQPQHF
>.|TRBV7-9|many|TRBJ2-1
TGTGCCAGCAGCCCGGTCAGGGAGGTCAATGAGCAGTTCTTC
CASSPVREVNEQFF
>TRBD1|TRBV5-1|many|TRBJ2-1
TGCGCCAGCAGCTCACGGCCCGGGACAGGGGGGGTCAATGAGCAGTTCTTC
CASSSRPGTGGVNEQFF
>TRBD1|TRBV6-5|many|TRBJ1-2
TGTGCCAGCAGTTACTCCTCTAGGACAGGTACCCATGGCTACACCTTC
CASSYSSRTGTHGYTF
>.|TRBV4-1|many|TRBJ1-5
TGCGCCAGCAGCCAAGCTAACCTAATTGGGCGGGGTCAGCCCCAGCATTTT
CASSQANLIGRGQPQHF
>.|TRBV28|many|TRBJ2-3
TGTGCCAGCAGTTACGGGACTGCTAGCACAGATACGCAGTATTTT
CASSYGTASTDTQYF
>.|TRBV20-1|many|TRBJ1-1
TGCAGTGCTAGAGACAGGGAGACAAGCACTGAAGCTTTCTTT
CSARDRETSTEAFF
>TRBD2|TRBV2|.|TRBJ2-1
TGTGCCAGCAGTGAAACTAGCGGGGGGCAGGCGGTAGATGAGCAGTTCTTC
CASSETSGGQAVDEQFF
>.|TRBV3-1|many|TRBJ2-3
TGTGCCAGCAGCCAAGGAGGGTTGAGCACAGATACGCAGTATTTT
CASSQGGLSTDTQYF
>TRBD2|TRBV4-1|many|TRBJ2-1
TGCGCCAGCACCTCAAGCGGGAGGGGGGAATTCGGTGAGCAGTTCTTC
CASTSSGRGEFGEQFF
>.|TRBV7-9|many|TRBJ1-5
TGTGCCAGCAGCTTCGGCACGAATCAGCCCCAGCATTTT
CASSFGTNQPQHF
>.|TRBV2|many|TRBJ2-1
TGTGCCAGCAGCCCTCGGCGGGACAATGAGCAGTTCTTC
CASSPRRDNEQFF
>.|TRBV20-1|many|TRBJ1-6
TGCAGTGCTAGAGACCCCAGGGGATCCTATAATTCACCCCTCCACTTT
CSARDPRGSYNSPLHF
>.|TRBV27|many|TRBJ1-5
TGTGCCAGCAGTTTATCGGGGGGGACGAGCGGGCAGCCCCAGCATTTT
CASSLSGGTSGQPQHF
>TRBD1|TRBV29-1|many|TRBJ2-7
TGCAGCGTTGTAGGGGACAGTTACGAGCAGTACTTC
CSVVGDSYEQYF
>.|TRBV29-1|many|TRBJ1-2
TGCAGCGTTGAGGCACAGCCCTATGGCTACACCTTC
CSVEAQPYGYTF
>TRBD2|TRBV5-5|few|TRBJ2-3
TGTGCCAGCAGCTGGACTAGCCCATTCACAGATACGCAGTATTTT
CASSWTSPFTDTQYF
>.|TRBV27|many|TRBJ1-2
TGTGCCAGCAGTCCCACAGGCCACCCGGACTACACCTTC
CASSPTGHPDYTF
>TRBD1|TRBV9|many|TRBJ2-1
TGTGCCAGCAGCGTAGGAGGGACCAGGGGGAATGAGCAGTTCTTC
CASSVGGTRGNEQFF
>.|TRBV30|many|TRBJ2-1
TGTGCCTGGAGTACCGTAACAGGCGTCTCCTACAATGAGCAGTTCTTC
CAWSTVTGVSYNEQFF
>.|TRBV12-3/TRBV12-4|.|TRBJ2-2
TGTGCCAGCAGTCCCGACGGAATATCGCCTTACACCGGGGAGCTGTTTTTT
CASSPDGISPYTGELFF
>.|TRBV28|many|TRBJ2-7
TGTGCCAGCCTAGGGGGAGGGCCCCACGAGCAGTACTTC
CASLGGGPHEQYF
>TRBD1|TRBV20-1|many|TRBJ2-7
TGCAGTGCTAGTGGTCTGACAGGGAACAGAGGCGAGCAGTACTTC
CSASGLTGNRGEQYF
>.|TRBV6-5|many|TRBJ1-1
TGTGCCAGCAGTCGGGGCAACACTGAAGCTTTCTTT
CASSRGNTEAFF